The rows below give T cell receptor beta chains drawn from one sample of a study of blood T cell repertoires in COVID-19. Only in-frame clones appear in the TCRdb table, and some are missing; sequencing was by immunoSEQ multiplex PCR. The repertoire includes about 260,000 clones, roughly 90% of them detected once, and 0.7% sits in the top ten. Specimen: peripheral blood. The receptor set was obtained from a human donor in a cohort sampled during active COVID-19. CDR3s include the opening cysteine and the closing phenylalanine or tryptophan. D genes are given only for firm matches.

cdr3_aa cdr3_nt d_call j_call v_call
CASSPQQNSPLHF TGTGCCAGCAGCCCCCAACAGAATTCACCCCTCCACTTT - TRBJ1-6 TRBV11-2
CASTRTVNYGYTF TGTGCCAGCACGAGGACAGTCAACTATGGCTACACCTTC - TRBJ1-2 TRBV6-5
CASSEPWGQGGNTIYF TGTGCCAGCAGTGAACCGTGGGGCCAGGGCGGAAACACCATATATTTT - TRBJ1-3 TRBV2
CASSLLGARYEQYF TGTGCCAGCAGTTTATTGGGGGCTCGCTACGAGCAGTACTTC - TRBJ2-7 TRBV28
CAISIQGSTLYGYTF TGTGCCATCAGTATCCAGGGTTCGACACTGTATGGCTACACCTTC - TRBJ1-2 TRBV10-3
CASSRQRAGVSYEQYF TGTGCCAGCAGCCGACAACGAGCGGGAGTCTCCTACGAGCAGTACTTC TRBD2 TRBJ2-7 TRBV3-1/TRBV3-2
CASSPRAGEQYF TGTGCCAGCAGTCCCCGTGCGGGGGAGCAGTACTTC - TRBJ2-7 TRBV12-3/TRBV12-4
CASARDSEETQYF TGTGCCAGTGCCCGGGACAGCGAAGAGACCCAGTACTTC TRBD1 TRBJ2-5 TRBV19
CASSRGPDRGGYTF TGTGCCAGCAGCCGGGGCCCGGACAGGGGGGGCTACACCTTC TRBD1 TRBJ1-2 TRBV3-1/TRBV3-2
CASSNAGGTTEAFF TGTGCCAGCAGCAATGCAGGGGGGACCACTGAAGCTTTCTTT - TRBJ1-1 TRBV21-1
CASSSGDMNTEAFF TGTGCCAGCAGTTCAGGGGACATGAACACTGAAGCTTTCTTT - TRBJ1-1 TRBV28
CASSQKRGTGYSPLHF TGCGCCAGCAGCCAAAAAAGGGGGACAGGGTATTCACCCCTCCACTTT TRBD1 TRBJ1-6 TRBV4-1
CASTWAGAHGYTF TGTGCCAGCACGTGGGCAGGGGCGCACGGCTACACCTTC - TRBJ1-2 TRBV7-9
CAWSVPHRTGGGKGYTF TGTGCCTGGAGTGTACCCCATCGGACAGGGGGCGGGAAAGGCTACACCTTC TRBD1 TRBJ1-2 TRBV30
CASSRVRQNTEAFF TGTGCCAGCTCACGGGTCAGACAGAACACTGAAGCTTTCTTT - TRBJ1-1 TRBV18
CSASARGFLVGLANQPQHF TGCAGTGCTAGTGCCCGTGGATTCCTTGTAGGTTTAGCAAATCAGCCCCAGCATTTT - TRBJ1-5 TRBV20-1
CATSDTWANTQYF TGTGCCACCAGTGATACCTGGGCGAATACGCAGTATTTT - TRBJ2-3 TRBV24-1
CASSWRSSGDTEAFF TGCGCCAGCAGCTGGAGGTCATCGGGGGACACTGAAGCTTTCTTT - TRBJ1-1 TRBV5-1
CASSPTPATGSDTQYF TGTGCCAGCTCACCCACACCGGCGACAGGGTCAGATACGCAGTATTTT TRBD1 TRBJ2-3 TRBV18